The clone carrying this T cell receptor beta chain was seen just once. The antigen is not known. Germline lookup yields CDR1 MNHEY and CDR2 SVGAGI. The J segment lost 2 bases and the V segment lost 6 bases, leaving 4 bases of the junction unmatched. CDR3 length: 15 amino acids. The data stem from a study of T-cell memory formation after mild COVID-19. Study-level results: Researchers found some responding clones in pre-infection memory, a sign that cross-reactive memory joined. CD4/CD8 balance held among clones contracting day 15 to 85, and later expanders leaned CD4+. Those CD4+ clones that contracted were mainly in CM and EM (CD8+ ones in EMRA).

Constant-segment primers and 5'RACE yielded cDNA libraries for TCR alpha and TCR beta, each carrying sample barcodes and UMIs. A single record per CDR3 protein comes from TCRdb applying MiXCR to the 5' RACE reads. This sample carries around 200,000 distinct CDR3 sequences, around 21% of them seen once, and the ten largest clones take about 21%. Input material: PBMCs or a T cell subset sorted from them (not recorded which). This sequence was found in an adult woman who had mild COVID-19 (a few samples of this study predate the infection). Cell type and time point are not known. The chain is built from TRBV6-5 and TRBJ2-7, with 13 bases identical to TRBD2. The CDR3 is CASSPTSGRAYEQYF. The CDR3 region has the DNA TGTGCCAGCAGCCCTACTAGCGGGAGGGCCTACGAGCAGTACTTC.